This is a list of T cell receptor beta chains from one sample in a study of blood T cells in healthy people across ages. TCRdb called the 5' RACE reads again in MiXCR, with one record for every CDR3 protein. The data contain hundreds of thousands of distinct CDR3 sequences, approximately 67% of them singletons. The sample taken for sequencing was blood. The receptors were gathered from a man aged 25-45 years in good health. CDR3s include the opening cysteine and the closing phenylalanine or tryptophan. A D gene is named only where the DNA matches it firmly. A row's size may be missing; if present it is once, few, many or a size class.

d_call,clone_size,j_call,v_call,cdr3_aa,cdr3_nt
TRBD1,few,TRBJ1-2,TRBV7-2,CASSPGGVYGYTF,TGTGCCAGCAGCCCAGGGGGGGTCTATGGCTACACCTTC
-,few,TRBJ2-7,TRBV9,CASSSLERGQYEQYF,TGTGCCAGCAGCTCCCTTGAGAGGGGTCAGTACGAGCAGTACTTC
-,-,TRBJ2-4,TRBV6-6,CATILGANNIQYF,TGTGCCACCATATTGGGGGCTAACAACATTCAGTACTTC
-,many,TRBJ2-5,TRBV5-1,CASTRDGTTETQYF,TGCGCCAGCACTAGGGACGGCACCACAGAGACCCAGTACTTC
TRBD2,many,TRBJ2-1,TRBV5-5,CASSARSGLAGLGEQFF,TGTGCCAGCAGCGCTCGGTCGGGACTAGCGGGGCTCGGTGAGCAGTTCTTC
-,-,TRBJ2-7,TRBV27,CASSPTRGGEQYF,TGTGCCAGCAGTCCCACCAGGGGCGGCGAGCAGTACTTC
TRBD2,-,TRBJ2-1,TRBV9,CASSAGTSHNEQFF,TGTGCCAGCAGCGCCGGGACTAGCCACAATGAGCAGTTCTTC
-,-,TRBJ2-1,TRBV7-9,CASSLGTTQDEQFF,TGTGCCAGCAGCTTGGGAACTACCCAGGATGAGCAGTTCTTC
TRBD2,-,TRBJ2-1,TRBV5-1,CASSLKGRAGALYNEQFF,TGCGCCAGCAGCTTGAAGGGACGAGCGGGGGCCCTCTACAATGAGCAGTTCTTC
-,few,TRBJ1-5,TRBV25-1,CASSDSNNQPQHF,TGTGCCAGCAGTGATAGCAACAATCAGCCCCAGCATTTT
TRBD2,-,TRBJ2-3,TRBV9,CASSAAGGGDTQYF,TGTGCCAGCAGCGCAGCAGGCGGGGGAGATACGCAGTATTTT
TRBD1,few,TRBJ2-5,TRBV12-3/TRBV12-4,CASSPHRGFGETQYF,TGTGCCAGCAGTCCTCACAGGGGATTCGGGGAGACCCAGTACTTC
-,-,TRBJ1-4,TRBV6-6,CASSYGQGNEKLFF,TGTGCCAGCAGCTATGGGCAGGGGAATGAAAAACTGTTTTTT
-,-,TRBJ2-1,TRBV6-6,CASSDGGSYNEQFF,TGTGCCAGCAGTGATGGGGGCTCCTACAATGAGCAGTTCTTC
-,few,TRBJ1-2,TRBV6-6,CASSQRGEGGYTF,TGTGCCAGCAGCCAGAGGGGGGAGGGGGGCTACACCTTC
TRBD1,few,TRBJ1-2,TRBV3-1,CASSQDLEGGNSRGYTF,TGTGCCAGCAGCCAAGATCTCGAAGGGGGCAATTCGCGAGGCTACACCTTC
-,-,TRBJ2-1,TRBV7-2,CASSPSWGLVSNEQFF,TGTGCCAGCAGCCCGAGCTGGGGACTGGTAAGCAATGAGCAGTTCTTC
TRBD1,few,TRBJ1-2,TRBV4-3,CASSQEMRTGSLYGYTF,TGCGCCAGCAGCCAAGAAATGCGGACAGGGTCCCTCTATGGCTACACCTTC
-,-,TRBJ2-1,TRBV5-1,CASSLEKWAEQFF,TGCGCCAGCAGCTTGGAAAAGTGGGCTGAGCAGTTCTTC
-,once,TRBJ2-7,TRBV4-3,CASSQNPTSSYEQYF,TGCGCCAGCAGCCAAAACCCGACTAGTTCCTACGAGCAGTACTTC
-,-,TRBJ2-5,TRBV7-3,CASSLMGVGAEETQYF,TGTGCCAGCAGCTTAATGGGAGTCGGCGCAGAAGAGACCCAGTACTTC
-,-,TRBJ1-4,TRBV9,CASSSSLTQGGSEKLFF,TGTGCCAGCAGCTCCAGCCTGACACAGGGAGGCTCTGAAAAACTGTTTTTT
TRBD1,few,TRBJ2-7,TRBV20-1,CSASGQANSYEQYF,TGCAGTGCCTCTGGACAGGCAAACTCCTACGAGCAGTACTTC
TRBD2,-,TRBJ2-4,TRBV12-3/TRBV12-4,CASKLRGGSKNIQYF,TGTGCCAGCAAACTTCGGGGGGGCAGCAAAAACATTCAGTACTTC
TRBD2,-,TRBJ2-5,TRBV15,CATSRRLAGQETQYF,TGTGCCACCAGCAGACGACTAGCGGGGCAAGAGACCCAGTACTTC
TRBD1,-,TRBJ2-7,TRBV4-1,CAGSQEQGYEQYF,TGTGCCGGCAGCCAAGAACAGGGGTACGAGCAGTACTTC
-,-,TRBJ2-3,TRBV12-3/TRBV12-4,CASRPGSKADTQYF,TGTGCCAGCAGGCCTGGCTCCAAAGCAGATACGCAGTATTTT
-,few,TRBJ2-5,TRBV12-3/TRBV12-4,CASSHAGQLKQQYF,TGTGCCAGCAGTCATGCGGGGCAGCTTAAGCAGCAGTACTTC
-,-,TRBJ1-2,TRBV7-2,CASSLAGVQAGKGGGYTF,TGTGCCAGCAGCTTAGCAGGAGTCCAGGCAGGGAAGGGTGGCGGCTACACCTTC
-,-,TRBJ1-3,TRBV5-1,CASSLEISSGNTIYF,TGCGCCAGCAGCTTGGAAATCAGCTCTGGAAACACCATATATTTT
TRBD2,-,TRBJ2-1,TRBV9,CASSVGGLAGGYNEQFF,TGTGCCAGCAGCGTAGGGGGGCTAGCGGGGGGATACAATGAGCAGTTCTTC
TRBD2,-,TRBJ2-4,TRBV4-1,CASSQVLAGRAKNIQYF,TGCGCCAGCAGCCAAGTTCTAGCGGGAAGAGCCAAAAACATTCAGTACTTC
TRBD2,-,TRBJ2-3,TRBV4-3,CASSQERAGGADTQYF,TGCGCCAGCAGCCAAGAAAGAGCGGGGGGAGCAGATACGCAGTATTTT
-,-,TRBJ2-3,TRBV18,CASSPQGGTDTQYF,TGTGCCAGCTCACCCCAGGGCGGAACAGATACGCAGTATTTT
TRBD1,few,TRBJ2-7,TRBV7-9,CASSSVGQGTTYEQYF,TGTGCCAGCAGCTCAGTAGGACAGGGGACGACCTACGAGCAGTACTTC
TRBD1,few,TRBJ2-7,TRBV7-2,CASTYGTGTYEQYF,TGTGCCAGTACCTACGGGACAGGGACGTACGAGCAGTACTTC
-,-,TRBJ2-1,TRBV28,CASSERRREQFF,TGTGCCAGCAGTGAACGTAGAAGGGAGCAGTTCTTC
TRBD2,-,TRBJ2-4,TRBV27,CASSVQTSGAFKQYF,TGTGCCAGCAGTGTGCAGACTAGCGGGGCTTTTAAGCAGTACTTC
-,-,TRBJ1-6,TRBV3-1,CASSLVGGRNSPLHF,TGTGCCAGCAGCCTAGTAGGAGGCAGGAATTCACCCCTCCACTTT
TRBD2,-,TRBJ2-1,TRBV7-2,CASSKLAGGTNNEQFF,TGTGCCAGCAGTAAACTAGCGGGGGGGACAAACAATGAGCAGTTCTTC
-,few,TRBJ2-4,TRBV6-6,CASSYSRVQGAKNIQYF,TGTGCCAGCAGTTACTCGAGGGTTCAGGGGGCCAAAAACATTCAGTACTTC
-,-,TRBJ2-7,TRBV5-6,CASSFEDEQYF,TGTGCCAGCAGCTTTGAGGACGAGCAGTACTTC
TRBD1,-,TRBJ2-3,TRBV3-1,CASSHRTGSGASTDTQYF,TGTGCCAGCAGCCATCGGACAGGTTCTGGGGCTAGCACAGATACGCAGTATTTT
-,once,TRBJ2-3,TRBV7-2,CASSLVVSYTDTQYF,TGTGCCAGCAGCTTAGTGGTTAGTTACACAGATACGCAGTATTTT
-,few,TRBJ2-7,TRBV5-1,CASSSDGQKPYEQYF,TGCGCCAGCAGCTCGGATGGACAGAAACCCTACGAGCAGTACTTC
-,-,TRBJ2-6,TRBV11-2,CASSFTGAAGGANVLTF,TGTGCCAGCAGCTTTACAGGGGCCGCGGGAGGGGCCAACGTCCTGACTTTC
TRBD1,-,TRBJ2-7,TRBV7-2,CASSQKGQSYEQYF,TGTGCCAGCAGCCAGAAGGGACAGAGCTACGAGCAGTACTTC
TRBD2,once,TRBJ2-3,TRBV7-2,CASSLNAGADTQYF,TGTGCCAGCAGCTTAAATGCGGGGGCAGATACGCAGTATTTT
-,-,TRBJ2-7,TRBV7-2,CASSSWTFEQYF,TGTGCCAGCAGCTCTTGGACATTCGAGCAGTACTTC
-,-,TRBJ2-1,TRBV25-1,CAIQSSYNEQFF,TGTGCCATACAGAGCTCCTACAATGAGCAGTTCTTC
-,-,TRBJ2-1,TRBV5-1,CASSLVLLYNEQFF,TGCGCCAGCAGCTTGGTTCTCCTATACAATGAGCAGTTCTTC
-,few,TRBJ2-1,TRBV9,CASSAGSRNNEQFF,TGTGCCAGCAGCGCGGGGAGCAGAAACAATGAGCAGTTCTTC
TRBD1,-,TRBJ2-3,TRBV12-3/TRBV12-4,CASSRPDRASTDTQYF,TGTGCCAGCAGTCGACCCGACAGGGCGAGCACAGATACGCAGTATTTT
TRBD2,few,TRBJ2-7,TRBV29-1,CSVVTSGGRSYEQYF,TGCAGCGTTGTTACTAGCGGGGGCCGCTCCTACGAGCAGTACTTC
-,once,TRBJ1-5,TRBV18,CASSPSRDLNTNQPQHF,TGTGCCAGCTCACCCAGTCGAGACCTGAATACCAATCAGCCCCAGCATTTT